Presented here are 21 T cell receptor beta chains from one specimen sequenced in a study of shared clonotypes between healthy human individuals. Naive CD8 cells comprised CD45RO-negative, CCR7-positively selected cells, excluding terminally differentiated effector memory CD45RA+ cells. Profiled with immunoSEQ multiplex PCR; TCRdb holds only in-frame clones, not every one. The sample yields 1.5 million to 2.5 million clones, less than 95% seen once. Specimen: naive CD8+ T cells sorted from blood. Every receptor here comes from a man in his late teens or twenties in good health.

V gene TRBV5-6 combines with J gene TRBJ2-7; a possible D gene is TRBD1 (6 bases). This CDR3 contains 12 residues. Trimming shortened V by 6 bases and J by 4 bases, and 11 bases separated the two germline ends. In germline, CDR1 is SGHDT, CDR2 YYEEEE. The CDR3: CASTRTAYEQYF. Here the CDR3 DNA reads TGTGCCAGCACCCGGACAGCGTACGAGCAGTACTTC.

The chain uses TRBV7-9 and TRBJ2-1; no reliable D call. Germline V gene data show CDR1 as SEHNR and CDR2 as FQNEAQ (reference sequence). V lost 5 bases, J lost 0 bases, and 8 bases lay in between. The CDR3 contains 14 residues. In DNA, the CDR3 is TGTGCCAGCAGCCGGGCTAGCTCCTACAATGAGCAGTTCTTC. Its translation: CASSRASSYNEQFF.

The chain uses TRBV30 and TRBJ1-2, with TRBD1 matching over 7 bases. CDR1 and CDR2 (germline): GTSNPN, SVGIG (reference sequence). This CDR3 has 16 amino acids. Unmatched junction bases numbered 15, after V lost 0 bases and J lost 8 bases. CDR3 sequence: CAWSVNPTGRVEGYTF. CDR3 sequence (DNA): TGTGCCTGGAGTGTTAACCCGACAGGGAGGGTCGAGGGCTACACCTTC.

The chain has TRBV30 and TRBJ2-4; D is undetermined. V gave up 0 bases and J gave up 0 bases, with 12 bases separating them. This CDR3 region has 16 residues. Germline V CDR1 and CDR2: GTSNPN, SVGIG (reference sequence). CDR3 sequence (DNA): TGTGCCTGGAGTGTACCTACAGAGTTAGCCAAAAACATTCAGTACTTC. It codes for CAWSVPTELAKNIQYF. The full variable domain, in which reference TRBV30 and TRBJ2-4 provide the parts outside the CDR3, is SQTIHQWPATLVQPVGSPLSLECTVEGTSNPNLYWYRQAAGRGLQLLFYSVGIGQISSEVPQNLSASRPQDRQFILSSKKLLLSDSGFYLCAWSVPTELAKNIQYFGAGTRLSVL.

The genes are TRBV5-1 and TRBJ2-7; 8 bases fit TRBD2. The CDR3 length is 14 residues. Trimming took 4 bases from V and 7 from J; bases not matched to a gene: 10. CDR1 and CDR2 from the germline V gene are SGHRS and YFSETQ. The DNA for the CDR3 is TGCGCCAGCAGCCCAAGCGGGAGAGGAGAGGAGCAGTACTTC. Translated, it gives CASSPSGRGEEQYF.

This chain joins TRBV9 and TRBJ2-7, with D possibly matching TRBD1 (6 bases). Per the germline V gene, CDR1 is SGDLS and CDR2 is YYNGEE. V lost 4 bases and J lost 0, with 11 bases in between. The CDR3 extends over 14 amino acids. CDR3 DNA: TGTGCCAGCAGCCCAAGACAGGACTCCTACGAGCAGTACTTC. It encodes CASSPRQDSYEQYF.

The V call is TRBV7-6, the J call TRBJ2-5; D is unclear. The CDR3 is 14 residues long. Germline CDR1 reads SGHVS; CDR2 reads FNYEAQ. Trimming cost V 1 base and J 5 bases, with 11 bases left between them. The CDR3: CASSLDVLGETQYF. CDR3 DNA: TGTGCCAGCAGCTTAGATGTCCTGGGGGAGACCCAGTACTTC.

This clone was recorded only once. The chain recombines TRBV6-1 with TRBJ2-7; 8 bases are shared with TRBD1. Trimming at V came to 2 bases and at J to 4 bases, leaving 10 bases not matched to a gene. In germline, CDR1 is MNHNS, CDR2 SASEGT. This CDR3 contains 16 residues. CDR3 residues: CASSELRRDRSYEQYF. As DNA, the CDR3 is TGTGCCAGCAGTGAATTACGGAGGGACAGGTCTTACGAGCAGTACTTC.

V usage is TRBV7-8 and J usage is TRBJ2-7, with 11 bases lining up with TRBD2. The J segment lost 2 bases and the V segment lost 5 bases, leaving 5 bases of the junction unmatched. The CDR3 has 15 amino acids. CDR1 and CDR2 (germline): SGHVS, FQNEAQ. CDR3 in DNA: TGTGCCAGCAGCCACGGGACTAGCGGCACCTACGAGCAGTACTTC. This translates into CASSHGTSGTYEQYF.

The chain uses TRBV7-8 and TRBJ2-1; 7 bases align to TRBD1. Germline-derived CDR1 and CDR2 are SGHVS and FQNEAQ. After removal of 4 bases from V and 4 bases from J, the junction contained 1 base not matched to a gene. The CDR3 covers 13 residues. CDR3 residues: CASSSGQYNEQFF. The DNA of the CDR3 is TGTGCCAGCAGCTCGGGACAGTACAATGAGCAGTTCTTC.

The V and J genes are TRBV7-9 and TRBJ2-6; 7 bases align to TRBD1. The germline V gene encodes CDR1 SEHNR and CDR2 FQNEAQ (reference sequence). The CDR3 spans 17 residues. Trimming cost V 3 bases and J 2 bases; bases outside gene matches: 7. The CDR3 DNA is TGTGCCAGCAGCTTCCTAAGAGACAGGGCTGGGGCCAACGTCCTGACTTTC. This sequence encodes CASSFLRDRAGANVLTF.

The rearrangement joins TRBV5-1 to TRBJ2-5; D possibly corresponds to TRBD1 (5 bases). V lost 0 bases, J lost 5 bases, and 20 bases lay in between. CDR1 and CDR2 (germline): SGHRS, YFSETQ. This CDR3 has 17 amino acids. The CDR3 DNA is TGCGCCAGCAGCTTGGAAAAGGGGCAGGGCTTACGGGAGACCCAGTACTTC. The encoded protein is CASSLEKGQGLRETQYF.

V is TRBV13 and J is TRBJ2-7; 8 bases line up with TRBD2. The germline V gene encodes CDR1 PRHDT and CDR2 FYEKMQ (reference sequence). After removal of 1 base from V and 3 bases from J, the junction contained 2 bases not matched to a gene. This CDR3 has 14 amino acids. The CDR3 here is CASSLEAGGYEQYF. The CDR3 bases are TGTGCCAGCAGCTTAGAGGCGGGGGGCTACGAGCAGTACTTC.

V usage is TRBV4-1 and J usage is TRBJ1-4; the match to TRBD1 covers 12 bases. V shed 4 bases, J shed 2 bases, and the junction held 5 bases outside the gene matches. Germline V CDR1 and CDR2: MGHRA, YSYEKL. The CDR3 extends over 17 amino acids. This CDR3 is CASSRRDRGPTNEKLFF. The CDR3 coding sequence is TGCGCCAGCAGCCGAAGGGACAGGGGGCCCACTAATGAAAAACTGTTTTTT.

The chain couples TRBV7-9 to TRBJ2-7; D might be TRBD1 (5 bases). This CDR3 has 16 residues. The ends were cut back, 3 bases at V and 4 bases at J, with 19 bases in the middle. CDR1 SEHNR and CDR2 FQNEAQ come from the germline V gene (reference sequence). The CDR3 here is CASSFGLGQGVYEQYF. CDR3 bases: TGTGCCAGCAGCTTCGGTCTTGGGCAGGGTGTGTACGAGCAGTACTTC.

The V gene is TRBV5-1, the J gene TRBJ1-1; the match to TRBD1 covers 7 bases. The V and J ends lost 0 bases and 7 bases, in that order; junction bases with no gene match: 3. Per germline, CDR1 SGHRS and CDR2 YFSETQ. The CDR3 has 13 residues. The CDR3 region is CASSLGQGVEAFF. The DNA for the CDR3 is TGCGCCAGCAGCTTGGGTCAGGGGGTTGAAGCTTTCTTT.

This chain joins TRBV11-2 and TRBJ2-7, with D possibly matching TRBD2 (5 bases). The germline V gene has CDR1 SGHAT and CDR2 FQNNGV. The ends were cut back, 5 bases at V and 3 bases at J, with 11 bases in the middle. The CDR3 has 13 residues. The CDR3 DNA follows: TGTGCCAGCAGCATCGGACGGGACTACGAGCAGTACTTC. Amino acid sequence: CASSIGRDYEQYF.

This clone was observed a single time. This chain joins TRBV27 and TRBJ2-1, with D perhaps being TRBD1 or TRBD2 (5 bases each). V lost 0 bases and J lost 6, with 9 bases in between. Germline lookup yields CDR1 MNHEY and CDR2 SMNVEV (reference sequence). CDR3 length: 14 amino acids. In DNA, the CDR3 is TGTGCCAGCAGTTTATCCTCGGGGCTCAATGAGCAGTTCTTC. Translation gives CASSLSSGLNEQFF.

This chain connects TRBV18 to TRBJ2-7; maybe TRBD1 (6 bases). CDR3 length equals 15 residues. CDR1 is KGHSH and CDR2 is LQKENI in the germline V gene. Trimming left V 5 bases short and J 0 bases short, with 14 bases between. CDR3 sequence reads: CASSEITGPSYEQYF. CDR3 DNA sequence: TGTGCCAGCTCAGAAATCACAGGGCCCTCCTACGAGCAGTACTTC.

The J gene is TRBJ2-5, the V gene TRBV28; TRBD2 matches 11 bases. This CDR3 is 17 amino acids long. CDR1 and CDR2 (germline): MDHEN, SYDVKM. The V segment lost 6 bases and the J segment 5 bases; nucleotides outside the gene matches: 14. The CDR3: CASRAPLAGDHGETQYF. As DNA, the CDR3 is TGTGCCAGCAGGGCCCCACTAGCGGGAGATCATGGGGAGACCCAGTACTTC.

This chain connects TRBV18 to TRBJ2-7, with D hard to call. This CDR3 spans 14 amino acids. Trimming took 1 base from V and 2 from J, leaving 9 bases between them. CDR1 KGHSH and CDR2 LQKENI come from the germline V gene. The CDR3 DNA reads TGTGCCAGCTCACCACAGGGCAGCACCTACGAGCAGTACTTC. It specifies CASSPQGSTYEQYF.